These 9 T cell receptor beta chains were sequenced from one sample in a study of T-cell reconstitution after alpha-beta-depleted transplantation in children listed by TCRdb under 2016. The library came from PCR. This sample was sequenced with an Illumina HiSeq 2500. TCR library preparation used molecular barcoding, with unique molecular identifiers applied to normalize quantification of the TCRbeta repertoire. The public sequencing data were trimmed at Q25 with fastp and processed into clonotypes with MiXCR by TCRdb, which kept only in-frame beta chains. Rows merge per CDR3 protein into single entries with the most common DNA and genes. Recorded for this sample are about 610,000 distinct CDR3 sequences; about 10% of them occurred a single time. The ten largest account for 4% to 5% of the sample. The specimen was PBMCs from the stem cell graft donor, collected from the stem cell graft. Receptors were obtained from a human donor who donated a stem cell graft to a child with acute myeloid leukemia.

This clonotype has only a few counts. The chain combines TRBV7-9 with TRBJ1-3; no reliable D call. Germline CDR1 SEHNR, CDR2 FQNEAQ (reference sequence). V was clipped by 1 base and J by 0 bases, with 10 bases between them. The CDR3 runs to 16 residues. The CDR3 loop is CASSLVGTVSGNTIYF. The CDR3 coding sequence is TGTGCCAGCAGCTTAGTTGGCACCGTCTCTGGAAACACCATATATTTT.

The rearrangement joins TRBV3-1 to TRBJ1-2; the D is unclear. Germline CDR1 LGHDT, CDR2 YNNKEL (reference sequence). V lost 4 bases to trimming and J lost 7 bases, with 16 bases between them. CDR3 size: 14 residues. In nucleotides, the CDR3 is TGTGCCAGCAGCCCTACCAGCCTAGTCGGTGGCTACACCTTC. Its translation is CASSPTSLVGGYTF.

The gene calls are TRBV5-1 and TRBJ2-3; possible D gene TRBD1, 5 bases. Germline V gene lookup returns CDR1 SGHRS and CDR2 YFSETQ. The CDR3 is 14 residues long. V was shortened by 5 bases and J by 0 bases, with 10 bases between the two germline ends. In DNA form, the CDR3 reads TGCGCCAGCAGGATGGGGCATAGCACAGATACGCAGTATTTT. Encoded protein: CASRMGHSTDTQYF.

This clonotype has more than one count but fewer than ten. The gene calls are TRBV25-1 and TRBJ1-1; TRBD1 matches at 8 bases. From germline, CDR1 is MGHDK and CDR2 SYGVNS. This CDR3 has 14 residues. The V gene end was trimmed by 8 bases and the J gene end by 4 bases; junction bases not matched to a gene: 9. In DNA form, the CDR3 reads TGTGCCAGCGGCCCCAGGGGGCGCCCCACTGAAGCTTTCTTT. It encodes CASGPRGRPTEAFF.

The chain links TRBV20-1 to TRBJ2-7, with 9 nucleotides matching TRBD2. There are 12 residues in the CDR3. CDR1 is DFQATT and CDR2 is SNEGSKA in the germline V gene (reference sequence). V gave up 8 bases and J gave up 1 base; unmatched junction bases: 3. CDR3 nucleotide sequence: TGCAGTCTAGCGGGGCTATCCTACGAGCAGTACTTC. It is translated as CSLAGLSYEQYF.

DNA of the CDR3: TGTGCCAGCAGCCCCCATGGGACTTCACCCCTCTCCTACGAGCAGTACTTC. This translates into CASSPHGTSPLSYEQYF. The chain is built from TRBV7-2 and TRBJ2-7, with D perhaps matching TRBD2 (6 bases). Germline loops: CDR1 SGHTA, CDR2 FQGNSA. This CDR3 has 17 residues. V was pared by 5 bases and J by 0 bases, with 20 bases between.

V and J are TRBV5-1 and TRBJ1-2; D remains ambiguous. The CDR3 loop spans 14 amino acids. Trimming pared 4 bases from V and 4 bases from J, leaving 14 bases between. The germline gives CDR1 SGHRS, CDR2 YFSETQ. The CDR3 protein is CASSRTEPSYGYTF. CDR3 DNA sequence: TGCGCCAGCAGCCGTACAGAGCCCTCCTATGGCTACACCTTC.

V is TRBV29-1 and J is TRBJ2-1; 7 bases line up with TRBD1. Germline V gene data show CDR1 as SQVTM and CDR2 as ANQGSEA. The CDR3 covers 15 residues. Losses at the gene ends were 4 bases for V and 4 bases for J; bases not matched to a gene: 10. CDR3 in amino acids: CSVVPDRAVYNEQFF. In DNA, the CDR3 is TGCAGCGTTGTCCCCGACAGGGCGGTTTACAATGAGCAGTTCTTC.

This chain uses TRBV7-2 with TRBJ2-7; no clear D. The germline V gene encodes CDR1 SGHTA and CDR2 FQGNSA. Deletions cut 7 bases from V and 4 bases from J, with 11 bases between. This CDR3 contains 12 residues. The CDR3 coding sequence is TGTGCCAGCACCCGAGACGGGTACGAGCAGTACTTC. This encodes CASTRDGYEQYF.